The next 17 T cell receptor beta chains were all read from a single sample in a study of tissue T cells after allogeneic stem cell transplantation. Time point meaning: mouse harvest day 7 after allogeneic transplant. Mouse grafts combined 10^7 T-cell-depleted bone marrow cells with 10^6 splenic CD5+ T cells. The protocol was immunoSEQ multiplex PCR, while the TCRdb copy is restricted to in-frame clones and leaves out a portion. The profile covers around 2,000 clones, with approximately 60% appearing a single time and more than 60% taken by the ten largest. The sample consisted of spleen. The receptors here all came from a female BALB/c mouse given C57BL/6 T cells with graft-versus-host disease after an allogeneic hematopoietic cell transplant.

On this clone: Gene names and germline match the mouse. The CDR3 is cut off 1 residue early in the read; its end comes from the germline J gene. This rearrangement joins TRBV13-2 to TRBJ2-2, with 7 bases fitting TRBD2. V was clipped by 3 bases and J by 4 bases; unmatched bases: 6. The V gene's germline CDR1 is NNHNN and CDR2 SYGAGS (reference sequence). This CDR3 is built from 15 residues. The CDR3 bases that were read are TGTGCCAGCGGTGTCCGGGGGGGAGGCACCGGGCAGCTCTAC. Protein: CASGVRGGGTGQLY. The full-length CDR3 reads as CASGVRGGGTGQLYF.

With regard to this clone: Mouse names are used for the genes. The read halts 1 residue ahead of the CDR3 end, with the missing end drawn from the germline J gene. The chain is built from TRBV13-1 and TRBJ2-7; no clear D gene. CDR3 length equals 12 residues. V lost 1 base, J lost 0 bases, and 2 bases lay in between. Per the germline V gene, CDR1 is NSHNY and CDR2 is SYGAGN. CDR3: CASSDNSYEQYF. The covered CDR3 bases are TGTGCCAGCAGTGATAACTCCTATGAACAGTAC.

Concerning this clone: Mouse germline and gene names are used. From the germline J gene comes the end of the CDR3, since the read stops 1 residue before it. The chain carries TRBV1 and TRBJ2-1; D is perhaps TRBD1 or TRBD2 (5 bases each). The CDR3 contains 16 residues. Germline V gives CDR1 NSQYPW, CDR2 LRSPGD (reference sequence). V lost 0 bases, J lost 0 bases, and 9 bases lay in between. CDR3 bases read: TGCACCTGCAGTGCAGATCGCGGGGGTAACTATGCTGAGCAGTTC. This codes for CTCSADRGGNYAEQF. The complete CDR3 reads CTCSADRGGNYAEQFF.

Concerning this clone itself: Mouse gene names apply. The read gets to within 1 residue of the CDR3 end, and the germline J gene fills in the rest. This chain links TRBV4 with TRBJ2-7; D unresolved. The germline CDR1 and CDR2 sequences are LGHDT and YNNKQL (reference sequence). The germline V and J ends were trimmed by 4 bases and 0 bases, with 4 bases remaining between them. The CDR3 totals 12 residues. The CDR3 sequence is CASSSSSYEQYF. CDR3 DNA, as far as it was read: TGTGCCAGCAGCTCCAGCTCCTATGAACAGTAC.

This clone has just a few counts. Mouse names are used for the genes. The CDR3 DNA, read in part, is TGTGCCTGGAGTCTGGGGGGTAGTGCAGAAACGCTGTAT. Translated, it gives CAWSLGGSAETLY. The entire CDR3 protein reads CAWSLGGSAETLYF. The V gene is TRBV31, the J gene TRBJ2-3, with a weak D call TRBD2 (6 bases). The read terminates 1 residue before the CDR3 end, so the remaining end is supplied by the germline J gene. Germline V CDR1 and CDR2: GKSSPN, SITVG. This CDR3 spans 14 amino acids. Trimming removed 0 bases at V and 0 bases at J, with 7 bases between.

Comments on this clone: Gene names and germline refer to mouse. CDR3: CASSYNSNTEVFF. The covered CDR3 bases are TGTGCCAGCAGCTACAACTCAAACACAGAAGTCTTC. V gene TRBV4 combines with J gene TRBJ1-1; D is unclear. The read ends 1 residue early relative to the CDR3; the germline J gene fills the gap. The CDR3 spans 13 residues. Trimming cost V 3 bases and J 0 bases, with 5 bases left between them. Germline lookup yields CDR1 LGHDT and CDR2 YNNKQL (reference sequence).

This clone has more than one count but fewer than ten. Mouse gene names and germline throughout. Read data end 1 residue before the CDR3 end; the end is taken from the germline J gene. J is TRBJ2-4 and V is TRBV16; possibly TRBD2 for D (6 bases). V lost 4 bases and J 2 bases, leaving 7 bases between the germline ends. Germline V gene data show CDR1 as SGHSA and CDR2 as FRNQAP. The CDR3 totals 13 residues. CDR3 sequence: CASSWDFQNTLYF. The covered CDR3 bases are TGTGCAAGCAGCTGGGACTTTCAAAACACCTTGTAC. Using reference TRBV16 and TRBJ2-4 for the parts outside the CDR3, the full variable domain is NAGVIQTPRHKVTGKGQEATLWCEPISGHSAVFWYRQTIVQGLEFLTYFRNQAPIDDSGMPKERFSAQMPNQSHSTLKIQSTQPQDSAVYLCASSWDFQNTLYFGAGTRLSVL.

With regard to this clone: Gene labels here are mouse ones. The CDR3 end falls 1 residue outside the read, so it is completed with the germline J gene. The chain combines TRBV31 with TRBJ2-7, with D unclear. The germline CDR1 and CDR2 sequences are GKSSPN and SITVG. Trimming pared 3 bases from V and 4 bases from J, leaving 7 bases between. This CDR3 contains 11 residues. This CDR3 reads CAWSKKYEQYF. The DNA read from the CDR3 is TGTGCCTGGAGCAAAAAATATGAACAGTAC.

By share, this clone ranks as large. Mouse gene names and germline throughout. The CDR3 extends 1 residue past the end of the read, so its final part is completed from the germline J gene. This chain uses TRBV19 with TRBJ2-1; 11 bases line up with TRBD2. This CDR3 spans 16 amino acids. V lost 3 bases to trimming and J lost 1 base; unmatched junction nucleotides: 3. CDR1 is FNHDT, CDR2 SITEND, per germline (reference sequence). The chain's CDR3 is CASSTRTGGNYAEQFF. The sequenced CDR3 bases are TGTGCCAGCAGTACCAGGACTGGGGGGAACTATGCTGAGCAGTTC.

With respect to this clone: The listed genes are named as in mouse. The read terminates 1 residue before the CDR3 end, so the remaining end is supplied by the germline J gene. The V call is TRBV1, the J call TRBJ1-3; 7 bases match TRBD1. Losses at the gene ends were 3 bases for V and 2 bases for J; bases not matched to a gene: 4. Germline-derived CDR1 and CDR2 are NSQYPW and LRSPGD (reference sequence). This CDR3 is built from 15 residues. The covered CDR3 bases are TGCACCTGCAGTGCGGGTCAGGGGGCTGGAAATACGCTCTAT. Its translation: CTCSAGQGAGNTLY. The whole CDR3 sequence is CTCSAGQGAGNTLYF.

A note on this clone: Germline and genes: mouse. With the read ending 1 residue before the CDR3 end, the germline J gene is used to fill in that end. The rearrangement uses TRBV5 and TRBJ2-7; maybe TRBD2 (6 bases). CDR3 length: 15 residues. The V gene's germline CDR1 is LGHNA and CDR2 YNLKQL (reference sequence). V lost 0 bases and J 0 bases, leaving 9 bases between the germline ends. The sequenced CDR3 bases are TGTGCCAGCAGCCAAGATTGGGGGAGCTCCTATGAACAGTAC. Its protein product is CASSQDWGSSYEQY. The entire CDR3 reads CASSQDWGSSYEQYF.

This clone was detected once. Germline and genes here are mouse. The sequenced part of the CDR3 DNA is TGTGCCAGCGGTGTTTACAGAAACTATGCTGAGCAGTTC. Encoded protein: CASGVYRNYAEQF. The full CDR3 sequence reads CASGVYRNYAEQFF. The rearrangement links TRBV13-2 to TRBJ2-1; D is uncertain. The CDR3 extends 1 residue past the end of the read, so its final part is completed from the germline J gene. The CDR3 sequence is 14 residues long. Per germline, CDR1 NNHNN and CDR2 SYGAGS (reference sequence). V gave up 3 bases and J gave up 1 base, with 8 bases separating them.

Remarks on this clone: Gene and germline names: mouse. The CDR3: CASSLEGRSAETLYF. CDR3 DNA (partial): TGTGCCAGCAGCTTAGAGGGGAGGAGTGCAGAAACGCTGTAT. V usage is TRBV3 and J usage is TRBJ2-3; D may be TRBD1 (5 bases). The CDR3 is cut off 1 residue early in the read; its end comes from the germline J gene. V lost 1 base to trimming and J lost 0 bases, with 8 bases between them. The V gene's germline CDR1 is SNHLY and CDR2 FYNGKV (reference sequence). The CDR3 sequence is 15 residues long.

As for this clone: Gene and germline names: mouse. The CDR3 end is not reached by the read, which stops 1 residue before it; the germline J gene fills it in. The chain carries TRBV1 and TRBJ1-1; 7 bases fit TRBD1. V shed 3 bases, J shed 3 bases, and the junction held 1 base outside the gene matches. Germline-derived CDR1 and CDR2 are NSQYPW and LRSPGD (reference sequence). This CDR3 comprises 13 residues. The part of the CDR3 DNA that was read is TGCACCTGCAGTGCCGGGACAGACACAGAAGTCTTC. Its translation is CTCSAGTDTEVF. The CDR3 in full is CTCSAGTDTEVFF.

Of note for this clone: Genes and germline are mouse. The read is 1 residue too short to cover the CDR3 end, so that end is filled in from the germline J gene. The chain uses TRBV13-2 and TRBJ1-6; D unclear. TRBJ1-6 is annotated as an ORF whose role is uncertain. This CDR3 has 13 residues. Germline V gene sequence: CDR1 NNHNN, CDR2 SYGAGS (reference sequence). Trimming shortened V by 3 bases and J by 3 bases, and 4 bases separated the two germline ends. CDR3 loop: CASGANYNSPLYF. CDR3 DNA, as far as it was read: TGTGCCAGCGGTGCCAACTATAATTCGCCCCTCTAC.

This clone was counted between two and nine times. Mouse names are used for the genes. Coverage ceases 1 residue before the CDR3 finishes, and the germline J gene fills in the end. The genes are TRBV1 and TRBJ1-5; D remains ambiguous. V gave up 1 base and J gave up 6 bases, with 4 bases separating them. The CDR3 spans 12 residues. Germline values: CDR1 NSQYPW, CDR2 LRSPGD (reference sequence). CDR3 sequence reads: CTCSAASQAPLF. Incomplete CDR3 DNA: TGCACCTGCAGTGCAGCGTCCCAGGCTCCGCTT.

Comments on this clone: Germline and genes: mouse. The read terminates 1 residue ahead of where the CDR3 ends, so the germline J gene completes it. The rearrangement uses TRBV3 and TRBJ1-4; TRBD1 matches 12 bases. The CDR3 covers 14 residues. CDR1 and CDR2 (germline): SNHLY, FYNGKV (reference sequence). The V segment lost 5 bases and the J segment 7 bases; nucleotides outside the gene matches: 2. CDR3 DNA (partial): TGTGCCAGCAGCCGGGACAGGGGGCCCGAAAGATTATTT. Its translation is CASSRDRGPERLF. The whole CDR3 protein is CASSRDRGPERLFF. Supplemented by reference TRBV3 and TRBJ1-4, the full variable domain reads GPKVLQIPSHQIIDMGQMVTLNCDPVSNHLYFYWYKQILGQQMEFLVNFYNGKVMEKSKLFKDQFSVERPDGSYFTLKIQPTALEDSAVYFCASSRDRGPERLFFGHGTKLSVL.